Following are 9 T cell receptor beta chains from one sample sequenced in a study of beta chain features in type 1 diabetes. Findings of the study overall: Significant though moderate, a shortening of TCRB CDR3s appeared in all four CD4+ subsets of Type 1 diabetes patients.

The isolated RNA, all of it, was reverse transcribed, so expressed TCRB transcripts were what got sequenced. Sequenced by immunoSEQ multiplex PCR; TCRdb stores in-frame clones only, minus some. The sample consists of over 40,000 clones, 65% to 80% of them appearing once. Their recognized antigens are unknown. The sequenced sample consisted of Tregs from blood. Source of these receptors: a man aged 30 to 39 with type 1 diabetes. Some clones in this sample may be carry-over from other donors' samples.

The V and J genes are TRBV2 and TRBJ2-4; maybe TRBD2 (5 bases). The CDR3 is 13 residues long. CDR1 and CDR2 from the germline V gene are SNHLY and FYNNEI. Trimming took off 7 bases at V and 2 bases at J, with 9 bases between the two ends. The CDR3 loop reads CASNEGTKNIQYF. The CDR3 nucleotides are TGTGCCAGCAACGAGGGAACCAAAAACATTCAGTACTTC.

The chain uses TRBV6-5 and TRBJ1-2; no definite D call. The germline V and J ends were trimmed by 10 bases and 4 bases, with 19 bases remaining between them. Per the germline V gene, CDR1 is MNHEY and CDR2 is SVGAGI. The CDR3 contains 14 residues. The CDR3 is CATLGQVGGYGYTF. CDR3 DNA sequence: TGTGCCACCCTAGGGCAGGTCGGAGGCTATGGCTACACCTTC.

The chain couples TRBV27 to TRBJ2-3; D is perhaps TRBD2 (6 bases). Trimming left V 5 bases short and J 2 bases short, with 14 bases between. Looked up from germline, CDR1 is MNHEY and CDR2 is SMNVEV (reference sequence). The length of the CDR3 is 15 residues. CDR3 nucleotide sequence: TGTGCCAGCAGTCTAAAGCGGGCAAACACAGATACGCAGTATTTT. Protein sequence: CASSLKRANTDTQYF.

V gene TRBV7-2 combines with J gene TRBJ2-3; 12 nucleotides agree with TRBD2. Germline-derived CDR1 and CDR2 are SGHTA and FQGNSA. The CDR3 loop spans 15 amino acids. Losses at the gene ends were 1 base for V and 4 bases for J; bases not matched to a gene: 0. CDR3 in DNA: TGTGCCAGCAGCTTAGGACTAGCGGGGGCAGATACGCAGTATTTT. It encodes CASSLGLAGADTQYF.

The chain has TRBV9 and TRBJ2-5; D ambiguous. The CDR3 runs to 14 residues. Germline V gene lookup returns CDR1 SGDLS and CDR2 YYNGEE. V was clipped by 0 bases and J by 1 base, with 7 bases between them. CDR3 coding DNA: TGTGCCAGCAGCGTAGCTAACTCCCAAGAGACCCAGTACTTC. This codes for CASSVANSQETQYF.

This chain joins TRBV27 and TRBJ2-1; 12 bases fit TRBD1. V trimming: 3 bases; J trimming: 0 bases; junction bases outside the gene matches: 6. The CDR3 loop spans 18 amino acids. Germline values: CDR1 MNHEY, CDR2 SMNVEV (reference sequence). CDR3 DNA sequence: TGTGCCAGCAGTTTTGGGACAGGGGGCCCGAGCTCCTACAATGAGCAGTTCTTC. This encodes CASSFGTGGPSSYNEQFF.

The V gene is TRBV18, the J gene TRBJ2-5; 8 bases are a match to TRBD1. The CDR3 runs 14 residues. Germline V gives CDR1 KGHSH, CDR2 LQKENI. Unmatched junction bases numbered 6, after V lost 6 bases and J lost 3 bases. CDR3 loop: CASSPGTGKETQYF. The CDR3 DNA follows: TGTGCCAGCTCCCCTGGGACAGGCAAAGAGACCCAGTACTTC.

The rearrangement uses TRBV5-1 and TRBJ1-4; TRBD1 is a possible D gene (5 bases). Germline CDR1 reads SGHRS; CDR2 reads YFSETQ. The CDR3 totals 15 residues. V lost 0 bases to trimming and J lost 8 bases, with 14 bases between them. The CDR3 region has the DNA TGCGCCAGCAGCTTGGAGCCCCTCGGGGGGGAAAAACTGTTTTTT. This gives the protein CASSLEPLGGEKLFF. Full variable domain (outside the CDR3, taken from reference TRBV5-1 and TRBJ1-4): KAGVTQTPRYLIKTRGQQVTLSCSPISGHRSVSWYQQTPGQGLQFLFEYFSETQRNKGNFPGRFSGRQFSNSRSEMNVSTLELGDSALYLCASSLEPLGGEKLFFGSGTQLSVL.

This chain connects TRBV10-3 to TRBJ1-2; maybe TRBD1 (6 bases). V lost 2 bases and J lost 8, with 9 bases in between. Germline-derived CDR1 and CDR2 are ENHRY and SYGVKD. This CDR3 is built from 12 residues. The CDR3 DNA sequence: TGTGCCATCAGTGAGAACAGGGACGGCTACACCTTC. The encoded protein is CAISENRDGYTF.